This TCR beta chain is drawn from a study of blood T cell repertoires in COVID-19. Overall study: In each case, the material was cDNA or gDNA derived from T cells, B-cell-depleted T cells, or PBMCs.

V was clipped by 3 bases and J by 0 bases, with 12 bases between them. This CDR3 has 15 amino acids. Germline V lookup: CDR1 SQVTM, CDR2 ANQGSEA. Only in-frame clones appear in the TCRdb table, and some are missing; sequencing was by immunoSEQ multiplex PCR. The sample holds 250,000 to 300,000 clones, more than 75% seen once. The rearrangement uses TRBV29-1 and TRBJ1-3; D unresolved. The material sequenced was PBMCs or T cells enriched from blood (not recorded which). The clonotype was recovered from a woman in her forties or fifties who had been exposed to COVID-19. In DNA, the CDR3 is TGCAGCGTTGAGCCCCGGAGGGCCTCTGGAAACACCATATATTTT. This translates into CSVEPRRASGNTIYF.